This T cell receptor beta chain was profiled in a study of T cells in Graves' hyperthyroidism and ophthalmopathy. This clonotype has at least ten counts. The definition of stable Graves' hyperthyroidism was no ophthalmopathy progression within 18 months. Hyperthyroidism in the patients, aged 18 to 65, was newly diagnosed and under 2 months in duration. Clinical symptoms, serum thyroxine and TRAb, thyroid ultrasound and orbital computed tomography together formed the diagnostic basis. Using RNA transcripts as the source, TCR beta CDR3 regions were amplified. HTBI primers were used for first-round RT-PCR of the TCR CDR3. TCRdb recomputed calls from the multiplex PCR reads with MiXCR, one row per CDR3 protein. Seen here are about 560,000 distinct CDR3 sequences, over 15% observed once, and the top ten hold around a sixth. The CDR3 is 13 amino acids. V was pared by 6 bases and J by 2 bases, with 10 bases between.

The sequence was collected from a woman aged 18-29 years with Graves' hyperthyroidism. The V and J genes are TRBV12-3 or TRBV12-4 and TRBJ1-1; unclear D gene. The sample consisted of blood. CDR3 protein: CASSFSGNTEAFF. The CDR3 DNA is TGTGCCAGCAGCTTCAGTGGAAACACTGAAGCTTTCTTT.